The rows below give T cell receptor beta chains drawn from one sample of a study of blood T cells in healthy people across ages. TCRdb reanalysed the 5' RACE reads using MiXCR and keeps one entry per CDR3 protein. The sample consists of roughly 500,000 distinct CDR3 sequences, roughly 28% of them appearing once. Sequencing used blood. The receptor source for this set is a woman in her 70s in good health. Each CDR3 is given with its conserved first and last residue.

TRBV5-6,TRBJ2-1,CASSLRGTGNEQFF
TRBV27,TRBJ2-7,CASSLGRQGPGGDYYYEQYF
TRBV18,TRBJ1-2,CASSPRVGPNYGYTF
TRBV7-8,TRBJ2-3,CASSLMGLAGGTNADTQYF
TRBV5-1,TRBJ2-4,CASSERTGQDIQYF
TRBV4-2,TRBJ2-2,CASSQDRQRGNTGELFF
TRBV5-1,TRBJ2-1,CASSLASGGANEQFF
TRBV7-9,TRBJ1-1,CASSLAVPNTEAFF
TRBV7-9,TRBJ2-3,CASTPTDTQYF
TRBV5-5,TRBJ1-2,CASSFGTGGYYTF
TRBV5-1,TRBJ2-5,CASSSQGGDQETQYF
TRBV6-2/TRBV6-3,TRBJ2-7,CASGGPPYEQYF
TRBV29-1,TRBJ1-2,CSVVPLQGNYGYTF
TRBV5-1,TRBJ2-5,CASTLAGRQGTQYF
TRBV7-8,TRBJ1-5,CASSLDTLYQPQHF
TRBV5-8,TRBJ2-2,CASWFGELFF
TRBV7-3,TRBJ2-3,CASSLLGPTSTDTQYF
TRBV3-1,TRBJ2-3,CASSQVPDTQYF
TRBV18,TRBJ1-5,CASSPQPHSNQPQHF
TRBV2,TRBJ2-1,CASSPDSDEQFF
TRBV6-2/TRBV6-3,TRBJ1-1,CASSYLTANTEAFF
TRBV7-9,TRBJ2-7,CASSLAGGGWYEQYF
TRBV7-2,TRBJ1-1,CASSLRWTEAFF
TRBV20-1,.,CSARDPRTSGETQYF
TRBV6-2/TRBV6-3,.,CASREIPGTGFYEQYF
TRBV12-3/TRBV12-4,TRBJ2-3,CASSLWNTDTQYF
TRBV4-2,TRBJ1-3,CASSLQTGGISGNTIYF
TRBV4-3,TRBJ2-3,CASSQDLGTGTDTQYF
TRBV6-5,.,CASSYSPYTYEQYF
TRBV6-1,TRBJ1-5,CASIEGAAGPQHF
TRBV9,TRBJ2-1,CASSTHSGGAENEQFF
TRBV12-3/TRBV12-4,TRBJ2-5,CASSSAGLAEETQYF
TRBV9,TRBJ1-4,CASSVAVGEKLFF
TRBV7-2,TRBJ1-6,CASSLGAGEGDSPLHF
TRBV14,TRBJ2-5,CASSLWGSAQYF
TRBV12-3/TRBV12-4,TRBJ2-1,CASSPGQGDYNEQFF
TRBV5-1,TRBJ1-4,CASSLGQGGNVKLFF
TRBV6-2/TRBV6-3,TRBJ1-1,CASSYSGALEAFF
TRBV6-5,TRBJ1-1,CASSSPGQGKKAFF
TRBV4-2,TRBJ2-2,CASSQARGALGGELFF
TRBV18,TRBJ1-5,CASSPRVTGNGNQPQHF
TRBV6-2/TRBV6-3,TRBJ1-4,CASRDSIEKLFF
TRBV7-2,TRBJ1-2,CASSHQGAGYTF
TRBV11-2,TRBJ1-3,CASSLGAGYSGNTIYF
TRBV7-9,TRBJ2-2,CASSIGTANTGELFF
TRBV7-6,TRBJ1-1,CASSHGLNTEAFF
TRBV7-2,TRBJ2-1,CASSGLPSTNEQFF
TRBV29-1,TRBJ2-5,CSVEGYETQYF
TRBV29-1,TRBJ1-2,CSAGRTIGYTF
TRBV5-1,TRBJ2-3,CASRRSGDADTQYF
TRBV5-5,.,CASILTDLYNEQFF
TRBV7-2,TRBJ2-3,CASSLVITDTQYF
TRBV3-1,TRBJ2-2,CASSQDEGAGELFF